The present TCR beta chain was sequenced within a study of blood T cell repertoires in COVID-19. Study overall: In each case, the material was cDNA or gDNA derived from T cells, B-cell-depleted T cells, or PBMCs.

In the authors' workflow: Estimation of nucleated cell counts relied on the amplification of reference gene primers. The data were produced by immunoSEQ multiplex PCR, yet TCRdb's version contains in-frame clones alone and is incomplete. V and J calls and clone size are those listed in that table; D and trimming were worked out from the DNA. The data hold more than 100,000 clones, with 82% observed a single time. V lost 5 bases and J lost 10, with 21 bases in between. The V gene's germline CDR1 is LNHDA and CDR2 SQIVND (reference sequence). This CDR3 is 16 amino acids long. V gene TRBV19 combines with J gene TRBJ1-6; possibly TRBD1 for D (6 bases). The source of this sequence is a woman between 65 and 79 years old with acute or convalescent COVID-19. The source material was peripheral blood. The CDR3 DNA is TGTGCCAGTAGTGTCAGCCGGGACATCGGGCGGTCACCCCTCCACTTT. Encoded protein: CASSVSRDIGRSPLHF.